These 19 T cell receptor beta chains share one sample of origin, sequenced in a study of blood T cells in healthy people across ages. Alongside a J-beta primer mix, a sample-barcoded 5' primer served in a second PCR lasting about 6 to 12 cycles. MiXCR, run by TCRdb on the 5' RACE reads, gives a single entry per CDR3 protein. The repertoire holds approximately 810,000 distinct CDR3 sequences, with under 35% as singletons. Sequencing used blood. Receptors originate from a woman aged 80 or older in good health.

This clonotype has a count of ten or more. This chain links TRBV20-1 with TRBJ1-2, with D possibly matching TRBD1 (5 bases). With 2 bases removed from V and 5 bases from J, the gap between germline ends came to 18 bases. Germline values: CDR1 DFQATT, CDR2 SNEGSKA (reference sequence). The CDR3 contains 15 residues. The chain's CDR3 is CSARIFGGNGYGYTF. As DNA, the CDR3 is TGCAGTGCTAGAATCTTTGGGGGGAACGGGTATGGCTACACCTTC.

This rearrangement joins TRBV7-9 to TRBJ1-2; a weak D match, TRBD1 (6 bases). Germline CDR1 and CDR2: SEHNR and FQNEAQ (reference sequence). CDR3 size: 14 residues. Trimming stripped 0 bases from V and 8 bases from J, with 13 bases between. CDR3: CASSLAGAQGGYTF. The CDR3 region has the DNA TGTGCCAGCAGCTTAGCCGGGGCCCAGGGGGGCTACACCTTC.

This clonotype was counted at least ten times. CDR3 region: CASSRTSGGAYLEQFF. As DNA, the CDR3 is TGTGCCAGCAGTCGTACTAGCGGGGGCGCTTATCTTGAGCAGTTCTTC. This chain joins TRBV12-3 or TRBV12-4 and TRBJ2-1; 11 nucleotides agree with TRBD2. The CDR3 has 16 residues. J was trimmed by 9 bases and V by 5 bases; bases with no gene match: 12.

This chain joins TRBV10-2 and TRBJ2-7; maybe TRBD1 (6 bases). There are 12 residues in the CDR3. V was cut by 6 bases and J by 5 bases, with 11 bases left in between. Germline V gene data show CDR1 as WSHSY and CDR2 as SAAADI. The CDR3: CASRDSLNEQYF. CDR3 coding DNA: TGCGCCAGCAGGGACAGTCTTAACGAGCAGTACTTC.

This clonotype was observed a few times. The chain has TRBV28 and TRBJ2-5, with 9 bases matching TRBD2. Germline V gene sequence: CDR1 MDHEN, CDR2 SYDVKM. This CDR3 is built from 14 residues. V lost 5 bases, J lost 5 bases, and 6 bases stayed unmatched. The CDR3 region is CASSKAGGGETQYF. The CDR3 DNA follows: TGTGCCAGCAGTAAAGCGGGGGGTGGGGAGACCCAGTACTTC.

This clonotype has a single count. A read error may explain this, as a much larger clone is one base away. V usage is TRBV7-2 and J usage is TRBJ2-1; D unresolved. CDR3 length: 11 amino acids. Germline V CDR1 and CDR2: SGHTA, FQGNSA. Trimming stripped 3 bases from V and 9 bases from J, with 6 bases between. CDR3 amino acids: CASSFRVEQFF. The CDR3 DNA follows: TGTGCCAGCAGCTTCCGGGTTGAGCAGTTCTTC.

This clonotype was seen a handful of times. The CDR3 coding sequence is TGTGCCAGCAGTGAAGCATCAGGACCAAGCTCCTATAATTCACCCCTCCACTTT. Residues: CASSEASGPSSYNSPLHF. The rearrangement links TRBV6-1 to TRBJ1-6; D not resolved. The germline CDR1 and CDR2 sequences are MNHNS and SASEGT. The CDR3 extends over 18 amino acids. Trimming took off 0 bases at V and 0 bases at J, with 12 bases between the two ends.

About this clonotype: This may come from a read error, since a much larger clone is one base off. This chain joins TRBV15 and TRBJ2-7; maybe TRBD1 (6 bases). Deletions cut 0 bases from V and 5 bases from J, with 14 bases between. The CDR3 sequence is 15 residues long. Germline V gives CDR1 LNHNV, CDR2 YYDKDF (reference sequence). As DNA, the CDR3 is TGTGCCACCAGCAGAGATCGCGCAGGGGTCCACGAGCAGTACTTC. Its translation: CATSRDRAGVHEQYF.

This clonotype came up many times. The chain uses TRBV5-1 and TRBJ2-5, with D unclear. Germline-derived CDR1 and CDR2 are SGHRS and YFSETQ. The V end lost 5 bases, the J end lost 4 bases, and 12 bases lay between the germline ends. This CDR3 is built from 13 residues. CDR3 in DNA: TGCGCCAGCAGTTACGGACCACGAGAGACCCAGTACTTC. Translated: CASSYGPRETQYF.

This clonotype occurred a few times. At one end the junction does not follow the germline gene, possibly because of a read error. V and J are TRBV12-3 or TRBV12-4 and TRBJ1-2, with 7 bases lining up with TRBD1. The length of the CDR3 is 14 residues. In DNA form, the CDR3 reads TGTACCAGCAGTTTGAAGGAGGGGGCAAATGGCTACACCTTC. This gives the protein CTSSLKEGANGYTF.

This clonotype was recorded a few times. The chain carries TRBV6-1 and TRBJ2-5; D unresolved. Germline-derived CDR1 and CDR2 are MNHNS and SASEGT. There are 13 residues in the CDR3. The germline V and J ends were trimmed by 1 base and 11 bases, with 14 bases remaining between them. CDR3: CASSEGWRQQQYF. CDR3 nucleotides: TGTGCCAGCAGTGAAGGATGGAGACAACAGCAGTACTTC.

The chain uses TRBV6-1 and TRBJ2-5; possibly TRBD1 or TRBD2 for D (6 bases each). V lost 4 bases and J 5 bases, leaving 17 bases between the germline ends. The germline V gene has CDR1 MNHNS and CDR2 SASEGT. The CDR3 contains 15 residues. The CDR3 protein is CASSVLVGGGETQYF. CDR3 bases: TGTGCCAGCAGTGTCCTAGTGGGGGGCGGGGAGACCCAGTACTTC.

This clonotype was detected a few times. This chain's CDR3 is CAISESRNQPQHF. CDR3 DNA: TGTGCCATCAGTGAGTCCAGAAATCAGCCCCAGCATTTT. V and J are TRBV10-3 and TRBJ1-5; D remains ambiguous. This CDR3 contains 13 residues. CDR1 ENHRY and CDR2 SYGVKD come from the germline V gene. Trimming cost V 0 bases and J 4 bases, with 4 bases left between them.

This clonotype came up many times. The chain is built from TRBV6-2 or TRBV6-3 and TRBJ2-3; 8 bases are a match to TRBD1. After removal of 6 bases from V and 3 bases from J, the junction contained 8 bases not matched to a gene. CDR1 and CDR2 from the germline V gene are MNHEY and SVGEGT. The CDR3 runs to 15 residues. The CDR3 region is CASRSLDRATDTQYF. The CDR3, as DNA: TGTGCCAGCAGGAGTTTGGACAGGGCAACAGATACGCAGTATTTT.

The DNA of the CDR3 is TGTGCCAGCAGTGAACCTGGGGTTGGCTACACCTTC. This sequence encodes CASSEPGVGYTF. This sequence joins TRBV6-1 and TRBJ1-2; unclear D gene. Trimming stripped 2 bases from V and 7 bases from J, with 8 bases between. The CDR3 totals 12 residues. Looked up from germline, CDR1 is MNHNS and CDR2 is SASEGT.

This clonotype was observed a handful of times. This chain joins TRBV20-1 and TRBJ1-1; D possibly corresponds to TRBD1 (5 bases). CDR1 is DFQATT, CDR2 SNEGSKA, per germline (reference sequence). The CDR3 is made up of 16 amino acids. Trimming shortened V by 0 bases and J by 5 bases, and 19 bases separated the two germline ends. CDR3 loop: CSAREKGNLASTEAFF. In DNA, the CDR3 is TGCAGTGCTAGAGAAAAGGGGAACTTGGCGAGTACTGAAGCTTTCTTT.

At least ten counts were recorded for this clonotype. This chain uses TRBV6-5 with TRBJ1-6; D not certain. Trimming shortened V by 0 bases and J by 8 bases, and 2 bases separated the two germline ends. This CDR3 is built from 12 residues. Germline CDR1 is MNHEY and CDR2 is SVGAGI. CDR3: CASSYSDSPLHF. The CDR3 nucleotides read TGTGCCAGCAGTTACTCCGATTCACCCCTCCACTTT.

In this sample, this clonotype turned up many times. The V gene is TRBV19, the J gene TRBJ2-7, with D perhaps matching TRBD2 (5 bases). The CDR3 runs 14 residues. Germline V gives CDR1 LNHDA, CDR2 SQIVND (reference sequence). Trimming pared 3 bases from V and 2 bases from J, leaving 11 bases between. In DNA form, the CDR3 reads TGTGCCAGTAGTATCGGACTGGACCCCTACGAGCAGTACTTC. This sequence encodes CASSIGLDPYEQYF.

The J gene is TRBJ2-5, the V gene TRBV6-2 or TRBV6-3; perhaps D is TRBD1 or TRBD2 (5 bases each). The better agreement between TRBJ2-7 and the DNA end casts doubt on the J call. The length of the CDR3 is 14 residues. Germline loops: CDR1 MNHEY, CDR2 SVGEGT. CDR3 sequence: CASSYGREHNEQYF. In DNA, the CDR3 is TGTGCCAGCAGTTACGGCAGGGAGCATAACGAGCAGTACTTC.